This T cell receptor beta chain originates from a study of vaccination effects on CD4 cells after COVID-19. Across the whole study: Samples were taken post-vaccine, and their median timing was 72 days after the second dose.

Sequencing was preceded by expansion of antigen-specific CD4+ T cells with viral peptide pools in the ViraFEST assay. Upon completion of more than eight days in culture, CD4+ T cells were isolated. SARS-CoV-2 infection was confirmed by PCR in the person between March and December 2020. BNT162b2 vaccine or mRNA-1273 vaccine was given to participants in two doses. Half-medium exchanges with IL-2 medium took place on days 3 and 7. Notes on this clone: Its antigen is unidentified.

The assay was immunoSEQ multiplex PCR, and TCRdb's table has in-frame clones only and misses some. The sample has fewer than 15,000 clones, roughly 80% seen once. This CDR3 spans 15 amino acids. V gave up 1 base and J gave up 6 bases, with 14 bases separating them. This TCR was recovered from a human donor who had a prior SARS-CoV-2 infection. The chain links TRBV5-3 to TRBJ2-1; tentative D call: TRBD1 (5 bases). TRBV5-3 falls under the ORF class, with uncertain function. Sequenced here: CD4+ T cells from PBMCs cultured with HCoV-NL63 spike peptides, sampled after COVID-19 vaccination. CDR3 nucleotides: TGTGCCAGAAGCTTGTGTGACAGCCGCATCAATGAGCAGTTCTTC. Its translation is CARSLCDSRINEQFF.